These 23 T cell receptor beta chains came from one sample sequenced in a study of control samples from healthy donors and cancer patients. TCRdb keeps only in-frame clones here, not all; method: immunoSEQ multiplex PCR. The repertoire has nearly 200,000 clones, 91% of them found once; the top ten carry approximately 1.8%. Material for sequencing was blood. Every receptor here comes from a man in his thirties or forties in good health.

This clone showed up just a few times. CDR3 sequence (DNA): TGTGCCAGCAGCTTGGGTGGGGCTGGCACCGGGGAGCTGTTTTTT. As protein: CASSLGGAGTGELFF. This chain connects TRBV5-4 to TRBJ2-2; TRBD1 is a possible D gene (5 bases). CDR1 SGHNT and CDR2 YYREEE come from the germline V gene (reference sequence). The CDR3 has 15 amino acids. The V end lost 0 bases, the J end lost 4 bases, and 10 bases lay between the germline ends.

The chain recombines TRBV3-1 (or the pseudogene TRBV3-2) with TRBJ1-2, with D tentatively TRBD1 (5 bases). Germline CDR1 and CDR2: LGHDT and YNNKEL (reference sequence). Trimming pared 3 bases from V and 4 bases from J, leaving 18 bases between. The CDR3 has 16 amino acids. The CDR3 DNA is TGTGCCAGCAGCCAGCGGACGGCGGGACGGCCCTATGGCTACACCTTC. Translation: CASSQRTAGRPYGYTF.

This clone was recorded once. The V and J genes are TRBV5-1 and TRBJ2-3, with 12 bases lining up with TRBD2. Unmatched junction bases numbered 3, after V lost 0 bases and J lost 4 bases. The CDR3 is 16 residues long. Germline assignment: CDR1 SGHRS and CDR2 YFSETQ. CDR3 amino acids: CASSLGLAGGPDTQYF. The CDR3, as DNA: TGCGCCAGCAGCTTGGGTCTAGCGGGGGGGCCAGATACGCAGTATTTT. The variable domain in full, completed from reference TRBV5-1 and TRBJ2-3, reads KAGVTQTPRYLIKTRGQQVTLSCSPISGHRSVSWYQQTPGQGLQFLFEYFSETQRNKGNFPGRFSGRQFSNSRSEMNVSTLELGDSALYLCASSLGLAGGPDTQYFGPGTRLTVL.

The gene calls are TRBV2 and TRBJ2-3; D ambiguous. Germline V gene sequence: CDR1 SNHLY, CDR2 FYNNEI. The CDR3 loop spans 14 amino acids. V was shortened by 6 bases and J by 3 bases, with 13 bases between the two germline ends. The CDR3: CASRGFTSTDTQYF. CDR3 bases: TGTGCCAGCAGGGGCTTTACGTCGACAGATACGCAGTATTTT.

The chain recombines TRBV29-1 with TRBJ1-2; 7 bases align to TRBD1. CDR1 SQVTM and CDR2 ANQGSEA come from the germline V gene. The CDR3 totals 13 residues. Trimming cost V 1 base and J 8 bases; bases outside gene matches: 7. The CDR3 is CSVEGARGKGYTF. CDR3 DNA: TGCAGCGTTGAAGGGGCCAGGGGGAAGGGCTACACCTTC. The full variable domain, rest sourced from reference TRBV29-1 and TRBJ1-2, is SAVISQKPSRDICQRGTSLTIQCQVDSQVTMMFWYRQQPGQSLTLIATANQGSEATYESGFVIDKFPISRPNLTFSTLTVSNMSPEDSSIYLCSVEGARGKGYTFGSGTRLTVV.

A single count supports this clone. The genes are TRBV7-2 and TRBJ1-3; tentative D call: TRBD1 (5 bases). The CDR3 loop spans 17 amino acids. V shed 1 base and J shed 2 bases, with 15 bases lying between them. Germline-derived CDR1 and CDR2 are SGHTA and FQGNSA. The CDR3 loop reads CASSLVGVGEPGNTIYF. DNA for the CDR3: TGTGCCAGCAGCTTAGTCGGGGTGGGGGAACCTGGAAACACCATATATTTT.

The rearrangement joins TRBV6-5 to TRBJ2-7; weak D call: TRBD2 (7 bases). In germline, CDR1 is MNHEY, CDR2 SVGAGI. This CDR3 comprises 13 residues. Trimming took 6 bases from V and 2 from J, leaving 11 bases between them. The CDR3 is CASRRGAAYEQYF. DNA for the CDR3: TGTGCCAGCAGACGGGGGGCGGCCTACGAGCAGTACTTC.

The V gene is TRBV3-1 (or the pseudogene TRBV3-2), the J gene TRBJ2-6; possible D gene TRBD2, 5 bases. The CDR3 runs 15 residues. Trimming removed 4 bases at V and 0 bases at J, with 7 bases between. Germline CDR1 is LGHDT and CDR2 is YNNKEL (reference sequence). CDR3 sequence (DNA): TGTGCCAGCAGCCGAGGGTCCTCTGGGGCCAACGTCCTGACTTTC. Translated: CASSRGSSGANVLTF.

With regard to this clone: The sample contains more than one DNA sequence encoding this CDR3. This rearrangement joins TRBV5-4 to TRBJ2-7, with a weak D call TRBD1 (5 bases). Deletions cut 4 bases from V and 0 bases from J, with 8 bases between. Germline V lookup: CDR1 SGHNT, CDR2 YYREEE (reference sequence). The CDR3 consists of 13 residues. The CDR3 loop is CASSLGASYEQYF. The CDR3 DNA reads as TGTGCCAGCAGCCTAGGGGCCTCCTACGAGCAGTACTTC.

The chain has TRBV7-9 and TRBJ1-1; no reliable D call. Deletions cut 1 base from V and 3 bases from J, with 9 bases between. This CDR3 comprises 14 residues. Germline lookup yields CDR1 SEHNR and CDR2 FQNEAQ (reference sequence). CDR3: CASSLDEFYTEAFF. The CDR3 DNA sequence: TGTGCCAGCAGCTTAGATGAATTTTACACTGAAGCTTTCTTT.

The gene calls are TRBV7-9 and TRBJ2-3; TRBD2 is a possible D gene (6 bases). Germline V gene data show CDR1 as SEHNR and CDR2 as FQNEAQ (reference sequence). The CDR3 has 16 amino acids. V shed 6 bases and J shed 4 bases, with 20 bases lying between them. The CDR3 spells CASRQYGGQGSDTQYF. The CDR3 bases are TGTGCCAGCAGACAGTATGGAGGGCAAGGGTCAGATACGCAGTATTTT.

By its share, this clone is medium-sized. The chain links TRBV5-5 to TRBJ1-6; D unresolved. Per germline, CDR1 SGHKS and CDR2 YYEKEE (reference sequence). The CDR3 has 15 amino acids. Trimming removed 0 bases at V and 3 bases at J, with 7 bases between. CDR3 DNA sequence: TGTGCCAGCAGCTTGGCTTCAGTCTATAATTCACCCCTCCACTTT. Translated, it gives CASSLASVYNSPLHF.

The chain uses TRBV19 and TRBJ1-5; TRBD1 is a possible D gene (5 bases). V lost 3 bases and J lost 6, with 15 bases in between. Germline CDR1 is LNHDA and CDR2 is SQIVND (reference sequence). The CDR3 contains 15 residues. The CDR3 sequence is CASSMGVHEVQPQHF. The CDR3, as DNA: TGTGCCAGTAGTATGGGGGTCCACGAGGTTCAGCCCCAGCATTTT.

The chain couples TRBV29-1 to TRBJ1-2; the D is unclear. The CDR3 contains 13 residues. Germline V gives CDR1 SQVTM, CDR2 ANQGSEA. The ends were cut back, 4 bases at V and 1 base at J, with 10 bases in the middle. The CDR3 reads CSVVEGINYGYTF. The CDR3 DNA reads as TGCAGCGTTGTCGAGGGTATTAACTATGGCTACACCTTC.

This chain links TRBV6-1 with TRBJ1-4; D is uncertain. There are 13 residues in the CDR3. The ends were cut back, 0 bases at V and 12 bases at J, with 11 bases in the middle. Germline V gene sequence: CDR1 MNHNS, CDR2 SASEGT. The CDR3 reads CASSEAEVRELFF. CDR3 bases: TGTGCCAGCAGTGAAGCGGAGGTCAGAGAACTGTTTTTT.

The V gene is TRBV6-6, the J gene TRBJ2-7, with 8 bases that match TRBD1. The germline V gene has CDR1 MNHNY and CDR2 SVGAGI (reference sequence). The V and J ends lost 7 bases and 4 bases, in that order; junction bases with no gene match: 12. The CDR3 contains 15 residues. CDR3 in DNA: TGTGCCAGCACCCAAGGGCGGACAGGGATGTACGAGCAGTACTTC. Translating gives CASTQGRTGMYEQYF.

This clone appeared once. The chain uses TRBV29-1 and TRBJ2-1, with a tentative D call TRBD2 (6 bases). The germline V gene encodes CDR1 SQVTM and CDR2 ANQGSEA. V dropped 3 bases and J dropped 4 bases, with 13 bases sitting between them. This CDR3 spans 14 amino acids. In DNA form, the CDR3 reads TGCAGCGTTGAGGTCATGGGGAGGTACAATGAGCAGTTCTTC. Its translation is CSVEVMGRYNEQFF.

V is TRBV5-8 and J is TRBJ1-2, with D possibly TRBD1 on 6 matching bases. Germline loops: CDR1 SGHTS, CDR2 YDEGEE. Trimming removed 4 bases at V and 4 bases at J, with 14 bases between. This CDR3 contains 14 residues. The CDR3 DNA reads TGTGCCAGCAGCGTCCAGGGCAGGGGCTATGGCTACACCTTC. Translating it yields CASSVQGRGYGYTF.

The chain carries TRBV12-3 or TRBV12-4 and TRBJ1-2; a weak D match, TRBD1 (5 bases). V lost 10 bases and J lost 1, with 13 bases in between. The CDR3 runs to 13 residues. The CDR3 region is CATGTELNYGYTF. The DNA for the CDR3 is TGTGCCACAGGGACCGAACTTAACTATGGCTACACCTTC.

The rearrangement uses TRBV3-1 (or the pseudogene TRBV3-2) and TRBJ1-1; no definite D call. V was pared by 2 bases and J by 1 base, with 5 bases between. CDR1 and CDR2 (germline): LGHDT, YNNKEL (reference sequence). The CDR3 totals 13 residues. This chain's CDR3 is CASSQMENTEAFF. CDR3 DNA sequence: TGTGCCAGCAGCCAAATGGAGAACACTGAAGCTTTCTTT.

The chain uses TRBV19 and TRBJ1-1; no definite D call. With 4 bases removed from V and 8 bases from J, the gap between germline ends came to 8 bases. Per germline, CDR1 LNHDA and CDR2 SQIVND (reference sequence). The CDR3 sequence is 11 residues long. CDR3 amino acids: CASSTGWEAFF. The CDR3 DNA is TGTGCCAGTAGTACGGGTTGGGAAGCTTTCTTT. The variable domain in full, completed from reference TRBV19 and TRBJ1-1, reads DGGITQSPKYLFRKEGQNVTLSCEQNLNHDAMYWYRQDPGQGLRLIYYSQIVNDFQKGDIAEGYSVSREKKESFPLTVTSAQKNPTAFYLCASSTGWEAFFGQGTRLTVV.

J is TRBJ2-3 and V is TRBV5-1, with 8 nucleotides matching TRBD2. The CDR3 totals 14 residues. J lost 2 bases, V lost 4 bases, and 3 bases had no gene match. The germline CDR1 and CDR2 sequences are SGHRS and YFSETQ. The CDR3 DNA sequence: TGCGCCAGCAGCCAAGCGGGGGACACAGATACGCAGTATTTT. It specifies CASSQAGDTDTQYF.

The chain employs TRBV7-8 and TRBJ1-1, with 9 bases aligning to TRBD1. This CDR3 contains 19 residues. V trimming: 5 bases; J trimming: 1 base; junction bases outside the gene matches: 17. Germline assignment: CDR1 SGHVS and CDR2 FQNEAQ. DNA for the CDR3: TGTGCCAGCAGCCCCCGACAGGGGGTCAAAAGGAACCAGAACACTGAAGCTTTCTTT. Protein sequence: CASSPRQGVKRNQNTEAFF.